Sequencing of this T cell receptor (beta chain) was carried out in a study of blood T cell repertoires in COVID-19. Sequenced by immunoSEQ multiplex PCR; TCRdb stores in-frame clones only, minus some. The repertoire holds some 210,000 clones, around 81% seen once, with about 4% in the top ten. The CDR3 contains 16 residues. Germline V gene sequence: CDR1 SNHLY, CDR2 FYNNEI. Trimming cost V 1 base and J 0 bases, with 7 bases left between them. The TCR originated in a young man with acute COVID-19. The gene calls are TRBV2 and TRBJ1-6; D call uncertain. The sequenced material came from PBMCs or T cells enriched from blood (not recorded which). The CDR3 loop reads CASSEEQSSYNSPLHF. CDR3 nucleotides: TGTGCCAGCAGTGAAGAACAGAGCTCCTATAATTCACCCCTCCACTTT.